The clone carrying this TCR beta chain was detected only a few times. Its matching antigen is unknown. A TCRbeta library incorporating unique molecular identifiers was prepared. TCRdb re-called the PCR reads with MiXCR, one entry per CDR3 protein. Counted here are hundreds of thousands of distinct CDR3 sequences, around 13% occurring once; the ten biggest clones make up 0.79%. The sample belongs to a study of T-cell reconstitution after alpha-beta-depleted transplantation in children. Broader study findings: The origin of alpha-beta T cells about two months after transplant was reportedly several hundred expanded graft clones. When one year had passed after transplant, most T-cell counts and diversity came from newly produced T cells.

Germline CDR1 is KGHSH and CDR2 is LQKENI. Between the trimmed V and J ends, which lost 0 bases and 6 bases, there was a span of 12 bases. The CDR3 length is 15 residues. The rearrangement joins TRBV18 to TRBJ2-1, with D possibly being TRBD1 (5 bases). This TCR was recovered from a girl aged 2-15 years with congenital amegakaryocytic thrombocytopenia, due to receive a stem cell transplant. Sequencing was performed on PBMCs, taken before TCRalphabeta/CD19-depleted stem cell transplant. The CDR3 spells CASSPPEGRANEQFF. The CDR3 DNA reads as TGTGCCAGCTCACCACCGGAAGGCAGGGCCAATGAGCAGTTCTTC.